The TCR beta chain described here comes from a study of CD8+ T cells in alopecia areata (dated by TCRdb to the late 2010s). At the level of the whole study: Treated patients were enrolled in an open-label pilot trial of oral tofacitinib at 5 to 10 mg twice daily for moderate-to-severe alopecia areata. To study T cell clonal expansion in alopecia areata, the researchers applied high-throughput TCRbeta sequencing to both the C3H/HeJ mouse model and human patients. Clonality in the scalp was compared among normal scalp (n=4), patchy alopecia areata scalp (n=8), and alopecia totalis/universalis scalp (n=8). Tofacitinib-treated patients had biopsies at baseline and at 4 and 24 weeks of treatment, with a later scalp biopsy in several patients. The RNA source kit depended on sample type: the PAXgene miRNA kit for fixed scalp, the miRNeasy kit for PBMCs, and the RNeasy kit for mouse skin. For the treated patients, the SALT score, which quantifies what percentage of scalp surface area is affected, served as the measure of disease severity. Amplification of TCRbeta CDR3 regions was done by immunoSEQ multiplex PCR using 35 Vbeta forward primers and 13 Jbeta reverse primers. Patients stayed on tofacitinib for 6 to 18 months and then had 6 months of follow-up off drug so that delayed response and recurrence could be assessed. In humans, TCRbeta sequencing was performed on scalp tissue and on sorted CD4+ and CD8+ peripheral blood T cells from healthy controls and from patients with patchy or totalis/universalis alopecia areata. What the authors observed across the whole study: Because the treated cohort was small and had only one nonresponder, larger studies are needed to examine links between baseline CD8+ expansion and response. Compared with mice, TCR sequences shared between patients were less clear, possibly partly because of HLA diversity across the patient population. Tofacitinib significantly lowered scalp clonality and the number of expanded CD8+ clones among the top 100 scalp clones. Compared with normal scalp, lesional scalp, particularly in alopecia totalis/universalis, had higher clonality and more expanded CD8+ clones, which suggests antigenic drive. Many expanded lesional clones persisted in scalp and blood during tofacitinib treatment, which may partly explain relapse after stopping treatment. Scalp TCR repertoire analysis is complicated because resident alphabeta T cells in normal human skin are also sequenced, whereas mouse skin is dominated by gammadelta T cells.

In regard to this clone: It lacks a known antigen. It has no much larger one-base neighbor in the sample; base qualities were not kept.

The meaning of the sample's time point label: less than 25 weeks on oral tofacitinib. The sample's treatment or condition label is to be understood as: oral pan-JAK inhibitor, 5-10 mg twice daily. Lesional scalp punch biopsies and peripheral blood were obtained from alopecia areata patients. PBMCs were isolated by density centrifugation and stained for CD3, CD4 and CD8, and CD4+ and CD8+ T cells were sorted on a FACSAria. The germline ends are 16 bases apart after V is trimmed by 1 base and J by 8 bases. In the germline V gene, CDR1 corresponds to SGHRS and CDR2 to YFSETQ. The CDR3 holds 16 amino acids from the cysteine to the phenylalanine. Only the CDR3 part of the read is kept: 48 bases, read in frame from the first base. The library relied on the immunoSEQ multiplex PCR assay. RNA was extracted from all samples and reverse transcribed into cDNA, which served as template for TCR sequencing. First-strand cDNA was synthesized with SuperScript III using a 2:1 mix of oligo-dT and random hexamers. A synthetic immune receptor repertoire was used to measure amplification bias, and any remaining bias was corrected computationally. The paper's data handling went like this. Raw reads were preprocessed to remove errors, and CDR3 was defined according to IMGT conventions as the region from the conserved cysteine to phenylalanine. To get clonality, Shannon entropy was normalized by log2 of the number of productive unique TCRs and the result was subtracted from 1. Scalp TCRbeta sequences were cross-referenced with sorted blood CD4 and CD8 repertoires so that the CD4 or CD8 identity of scalp clones could be inferred. Here the immuneACCESS table is served through TCRdb, limited to in-frame sequences with V and J called. Missing clones are a known gap in these copies; in checked studies unresolved V genes cover under half, and the rest lacks a known reason. V, J and clone size are taken as reported in that table, and D and trimming were inferred from the DNA itself. The sample yields fewer than 350,000 clones; 55% to 70% were counted once. The top ten clones comprise roughly 1.8% of the sample.

The V and J genes are TRBV5-1 and TRBJ1-6; a weak D assignment points to TRBD1 (5 bases agree). Sample: CD4+ T cells sorted from blood, taken at week 24, from a patient treated with tofacitinib. The source of this sequence is a human donor with alopecia areata. The DNA is TGCGCCAGCAGCTTGCTGGGGGACCCAAGACATTCACCCCTCCACTTT. Protein translation: CASSLLGDPRHSPLHF.